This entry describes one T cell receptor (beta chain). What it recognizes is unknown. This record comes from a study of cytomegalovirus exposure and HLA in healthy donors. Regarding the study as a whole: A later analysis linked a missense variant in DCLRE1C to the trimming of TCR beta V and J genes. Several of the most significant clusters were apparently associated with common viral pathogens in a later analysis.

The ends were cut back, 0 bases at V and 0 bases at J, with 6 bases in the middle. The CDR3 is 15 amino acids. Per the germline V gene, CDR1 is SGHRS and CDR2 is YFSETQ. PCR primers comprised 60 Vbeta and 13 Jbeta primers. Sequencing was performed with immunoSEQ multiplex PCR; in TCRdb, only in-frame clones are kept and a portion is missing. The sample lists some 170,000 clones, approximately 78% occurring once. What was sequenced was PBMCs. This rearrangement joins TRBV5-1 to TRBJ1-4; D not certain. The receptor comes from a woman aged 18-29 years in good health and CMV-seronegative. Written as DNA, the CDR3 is TGCGCCAGCAGCTTGGGATCAGCAACTAATGAAAAACTGTTTTTT. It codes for CASSLGSATNEKLFF.